This T cell receptor beta chain emerged from a study of blood T cell repertoires in COVID-19. Looking at the study overall: Samples of COVID-19 (acute and convalescent) were obtained from the United States, Italy and Spain. Sources were T cells, B-cell-depleted T cells, or PBMCs; the material itself was cDNA or gDNA.

As processed by the authors: Reference gene primer amplification yielded estimated nucleated cell counts. Here immunoSEQ multiplex PCR was the method, and the copy in TCRdb shows in-frame clones only, minus some. V and J calls plus clone size are reproduced from that table; the DNA served to infer D and trimming. The table has 250,000 to 300,000 clones, around four fifths seen once. Germline V gives CDR1 MNHNS, CDR2 SASEGT. After removal of 1 base from V and 10 bases from J, the junction contained 11 bases not matched to a gene. The CDR3 length is 16 residues. The TCR was taken from a man at least 80 years old with acute or convalescent COVID-19. Material for sequencing was peripheral blood. This chain joins TRBV6-1 and TRBJ1-4; 8 nucleotides align to TRBD1. The CDR3 nucleotides read TGTGCCAGCAGTGAAGAGAGGACAGGGTTTCAGGCAAAACTGTTTTTT. Encoded protein: CASSEERTGFQAKLFF.